This TCR beta chain was obtained from a study of T cell repertoires in cytomegalovirus infection. Overall study: Signatures in public TCR beta sequences pointed to both CMV infection and matching HLA type. Study-level points and caveats: The cumulative frequency of public TCR beta families distinguished individuals who carried CMV together with the relevant HLA. Clonotypes of TCR beta that were HLA-C-restricted and CMV-specific dominated the ex vivo response.

TCRdb redid the calling of the reads with MiXCR, one entry per CDR3 protein. The sample comprises about 740,000 distinct CDR3 sequences, approximately 33% of which are singletons, and around a sixth rests with the top ten. About this clonotype: Antigen specificity is unknown.

V lost 0 bases and J 6 bases, leaving 11 bases between the germline ends. The length of the CDR3 is 14 residues. Germline V gene data show CDR1 as ENHRY and CDR2 as SYGVKD. The sample consisted of cultured PBMCs, taken from culture after CMV antigen stimulation. The chain links TRBV10-3 to TRBJ1-1; D is uncertain. The TCR sequence derives from a human donor in good health (CMV status not recorded). Some clones in this sample may be carry-over from other donors' samples. CDR3 sequence: CAISESTARAEAFF. DNA of the CDR3: TGTGCCATCAGTGAGTCCACAGCGCGAGCTGAAGCTTTCTTT.